Each of the 17 T cell receptor beta chains below was sequenced from the same sample in a study of CD4 T cells in relation to SARS-CoV-2 and coronaviruses. TCRdb's table, derived via immunoSEQ multiplex PCR, lists solely in-frame clones and lacks some. The sample shows tens of thousands of clones, under 85% of them seen only once. CD4+ T cells from unexposed donors were obtained before the COVID-19 pandemic (2011-2018). After about 11 days of culture, CD4+ T cells were isolated. For these TCRs, the target antigens are not known. Sequencing was done on a sample of CD4+ T cells from PBMCs, cultured in vitro. The receptors stem from a human donor in good health.

This clone was detected a few times. This chain joins TRBV4-1 and TRBJ2-7; weak D call: TRBD2 (7 bases). V was pared by 3 bases and J by 3 bases, with 15 bases between. The CDR3 covers 15 residues. Germline V gives CDR1 MGHRA, CDR2 YSYEKL. CDR3 sequence: CASSQGGQGGYEQYF. CDR3 nucleotides: TGCGCCAGCAGCCAGGGGGGGCAGGGCGGCTACGAGCAGTACTTC.

The genes are TRBV5-1 and TRBJ2-3; unclear D gene. This CDR3 comprises 14 residues. The V end lost 0 bases, the J end lost 2 bases, and 7 bases lay between the germline ends. In germline, CDR1 is SGHRS, CDR2 YFSETQ. CDR3 in DNA: TGCGCCAGCAGCTTGGGAGGACCCACAGATACGCAGTATTTT. It yields the protein CASSLGGPTDTQYF. Full variable domain (missing parts from reference TRBV5-1 and TRBJ2-3): KAGVTQTPRYLIKTRGQQVTLSCSPISGHRSVSWYQQTPGQGLQFLFEYFSETQRNKGNFPGRFSGRQFSNSRSEMNVSTLELGDSALYLCASSLGGPTDTQYFGPGTRLTVL.

A remark on this clone: A read error may account for a junction end that differs from germline. The chain recombines TRBV11-3 with TRBJ2-1; TRBD1 is a possible D gene (5 bases). The CDR3 has 14 residues. Germline CDR1 reads SGHNT; CDR2 reads YENEEA. The CDR3, as DNA: TGTGCCAGCAGCAACCAGGGCTCCGACAATGAGCAGTTCTTC. Protein: CASSNQGSDNEQFF.

This chain links TRBV21-1 with TRBJ2-3; the table's D call TRBD1 went unverified against the DNA. TRBV21-1 is a pseudogene. CDR3 length: 13 residues. CDR3 loop: CASSKGQADTQYF. The DNA for the CDR3 is TGTGCCAGCAGCAAAGGACAGGCAGATACGCAGTATTTT.

The sample holds one count of this clone. This chain connects TRBV28 to TRBJ2-7, with 12 bases that match TRBD1. The CDR3 spans 16 residues. V shed 6 bases, J shed 7 bases, and the junction held 13 bases outside the gene matches. Per germline, CDR1 MDHEN and CDR2 SYDVKM. DNA for the CDR3: TGTGCCAGCAGGGGTTATTCGGGACAGGGGGCGTATGAGCAGTACTTC. Its protein product is CASRGYSGQGAYEQYF.

The chain recombines TRBV3-1 (or the pseudogene TRBV3-2) with TRBJ1-2; D is uncertain. This CDR3 spans 14 amino acids. Germline V CDR1 and CDR2: LGHDT, YNNKEL (reference sequence). Trimming shortened V by 4 bases and J by 2 bases, and 11 bases separated the two germline ends. The CDR3, as DNA: TGTGCCAGCAGCCCAACGGTTTCGAACTATGGCTACACCTTC. Translating it yields CASSPTVSNYGYTF.

This clone has a single count. The rearrangement uses TRBV19 and TRBJ2-6, with D possibly matching TRBD2 (5 bases). Trimming shortened V by 7 bases and J by 2 bases, and 15 bases separated the two germline ends. Germline V lookup: CDR1 LNHDA, CDR2 SQIVND (reference sequence). The CDR3 length is 16 residues. This chain's CDR3 is CASTSRGHTGANVLTF. Here the CDR3 DNA reads TGTGCCAGTACCTCTCGAGGGCATACTGGGGCCAACGTCCTGACTTTC.

The chain recombines TRBV2 with TRBJ2-1, with 10 bases matching TRBD2. The CDR3 consists of 13 residues. Germline CDR1 reads SNHLY; CDR2 reads FYNNEI. Losses at the gene ends were 0 bases for V and 14 bases for J; bases not matched to a gene: 4. CDR3 loop: CASSEAASGSKFF. CDR3 sequence (DNA): TGTGCCAGCAGTGAAGCGGCTAGCGGGAGCAAGTTCTTC.

This chain joins TRBV14 and TRBJ1-1; D unresolved. V lost 2 bases and J 7 bases, leaving 11 bases between the germline ends. The CDR3 totals 13 residues. CDR1 is SGHDN, CDR2 FVKESK, per germline. Here the CDR3 DNA reads TGTGCCAGCAGCCAATGGGCTAACGGTGAAGCTTTCTTT. As protein: CASSQWANGEAFF.

The rearrangement links TRBV6-2 or TRBV6-3 to TRBJ2-1; 12 bases align to TRBD2. This CDR3 region has 17 residues. V shed 4 bases and J 7 bases; nucleotides not matched to a gene: 11. From germline, CDR1 is MNHEY and CDR2 SVGEGT. The CDR3 DNA follows: TGTGCCAGCAGTTCGCTAGCGGGAGGGCCGAAGGTAAATGAGCAGTTCTTC. Protein product: CASSSLAGGPKVNEQFF.

This chain uses TRBV9 with TRBJ2-1; 9 nucleotides match TRBD2. The germline V gene has CDR1 SGDLS and CDR2 YYNGEE. CDR3 length: 15 residues. V lost 0 bases to trimming and J lost 5 bases; unmatched junction nucleotides: 3. The CDR3 spells CASSVGSSGNNEQFF. The CDR3 bases are TGTGCCAGCAGCGTAGGGTCTAGCGGGAACAATGAGCAGTTCTTC.

The V and J genes are TRBV12-3 or TRBV12-4 and TRBJ2-6, with D possibly TRBD2 on 5 matching bases. V was trimmed by 11 bases and J by 4 bases, leaving 12 bases between them. The CDR3 extends over 13 amino acids. This chain's CDR3 is CAGRVSGANVLTF. The CDR3 region has the DNA TGTGCCGGGCGGGTATCCGGGGCCAACGTCCTGACTTTC.

The CDR3 coding sequence is TGTGCCTGGAGTACCCCGGGACTAGCTTCCTACGAGCAGTACTTC. As protein: CAWSTPGLASYEQYF. The chain combines TRBV30 with TRBJ2-7; 9 positions match TRBD2. Germline assignment: CDR1 GTSNPN and CDR2 SVGIG (reference sequence). The CDR3 sequence is 15 residues long. V was pared by 2 bases and J by 1 base, with 6 bases of the junction left unmatched.

The chain recombines TRBV24-1 with TRBJ2-2; 8 bases agree with TRBD1. The CDR3 loop spans 17 amino acids. Germline V gene lookup returns CDR1 KGHDR and CDR2 SFDVKD. The junction had 8 bases not matched to a gene; V was cut back by 2 bases and J by 4 bases. CDR3 loop: CATSDWTGTMGTGELFF. CDR3 sequence (DNA): TGTGCCACCAGTGATTGGACAGGGACGATGGGCACCGGGGAGCTGTTTTTT.

CDR3 loop: CASRLTGELFF. CDR3 bases: TGCGCCAGCAGATTAACCGGGGAGCTGTTTTTT. The rearrangement links TRBV5-1 to TRBJ2-2, with D hard to call. The CDR3 is 11 residues long. V was pared by 5 bases and J by 5 bases, with 4 bases between. Germline CDR1 reads SGHRS; CDR2 reads YFSETQ.

The chain has TRBV6-5 and TRBJ2-3; the match to TRBD2 covers 11 bases. There are 15 residues in the CDR3. CDR1 and CDR2 (germline): MNHEY, SVGAGI. Trimming took 7 bases from V and 0 from J; bases not matched to a gene: 3. The CDR3 sequence is CASNRLAGSTDTQYF. Here the CDR3 DNA reads TGTGCCAGCAACCGACTAGCGGGAAGCACAGATACGCAGTATTTT.

The chain joins TRBV10-3 to TRBJ1-2, with 8 nucleotides matching TRBD1. Germline CDR1 ENHRY, CDR2 SYGVKD. The CDR3 extends over 16 amino acids. Unmatched junction bases numbered 5, after V lost 0 bases and J lost 2 bases. Here the CDR3 DNA reads TGTGCCATCAGTGAGTCTCAGGGGGCGGGAAACTATGGCTACACCTTC. Translated, it gives CAISESQGAGNYGYTF.